Following are 13 T cell receptor beta chains from one sample sequenced in a study of CD8 T cells in ankylosing spondylitis. TCRdb redid the calling of the 5' RACE reads with MiXCR, one entry per CDR3 protein. The table includes about 240,000 distinct CDR3 sequences, about 10% detected once. The sequenced sample was blood, either unsorted or a sorted T cell fraction (not recorded which). These receptor sequences come from a male donor with ankylosing spondylitis or in good health (not recorded which).

This clonotype was seen at least ten times. The chain couples TRBV5-5 to TRBJ2-3, with 8 nucleotides matching TRBD1. J lost 3 bases, V lost 4 bases, and 13 bases had no gene match. Germline V gives CDR1 SGHKS, CDR2 YYEKEE (reference sequence). This CDR3 has 17 amino acids. Written as DNA, the CDR3 is TGTGCCAGCAGCCGGGGACAGGCGGGGTCCTCAACAGATACGCAGTATTTT. Protein product: CASSRGQAGSSTDTQYF.

In this sample, this clonotype turned up a few times. The rearrangement joins TRBV2 to TRBJ2-3; 7 nucleotides align to TRBD2. After removal of 8 bases from V and 5 bases from J, the junction contained 4 bases not matched to a gene. Germline CDR1 SNHLY, CDR2 FYNNEI. The length of the CDR3 is 12 residues. The CDR3 nucleotides are TGTGCCAGCCGACTAGCAGGAGATACGCAGTATTTT. It translates to CASRLAGDTQYF.

The chain combines TRBV20-1 with TRBJ1-6; 9 bases map to TRBD1. The CDR3 contains 16 residues. Germline CDR1 and CDR2: DFQATT and SNEGSKA (reference sequence). The CDR3: CSSRGKGQGYNSPLHF. For the CDR3, the DNA is TGCAGCTCTAGAGGCAAGGGACAGGGTTATAATTCACCCCTCCACTTT.

This clonotype was detected ten times or more. The rearrangement links TRBV6-2 or TRBV6-3 to TRBJ2-7; D possibly corresponds to TRBD2 (6 bases). The V and J ends lost 11 bases and 7 bases respectively, with 15 bases between them. This CDR3 spans 11 amino acids. Per germline, CDR1 MNHEY and CDR2 SVGEGT. CDR3 region: CAVEGRREQYF. CDR3 nucleotide sequence: TGTGCCGTAGAGGGGAGGAGGGAGCAGTACTTC.

In its sample, this clonotype was seen many times. The V gene is TRBV5-1, the J gene TRBJ1-1; 10 bases are a match to TRBD1. V lost 5 bases and J lost 3; bases outside the gene matches: 10. This CDR3 comprises 16 residues. Germline V CDR1 and CDR2: SGHRS, YFSETQ. The CDR3 bases are TGCGCCAGCAGACGATTGACAGGGGGCCCTGACACTGAAGCTTTCTTT. Its translation: CASRRLTGGPDTEAFF.

J is TRBJ2-3 and V is TRBV15, with TRBD1 as a possible D gene (6 bases). Trimming left V 1 base short and J 8 bases short, with 16 bases between. Looked up from germline, CDR1 is LNHNV and CDR2 is YYDKDF (reference sequence). The CDR3 extends over 15 amino acids. The chain's CDR3 is CATSRGRGIVVTQYF. CDR3 nucleotides: TGTGCCACCAGCAGAGGAAGGGGGATTGTGGTTACGCAGTATTTT.

The chain carries TRBV11-1 and TRBJ2-1; 7 bases agree with TRBD1. The germline V gene encodes CDR1 SGHAT and CDR2 FQDESV (reference sequence). The CDR3 extends over 20 amino acids. Losses at the gene ends were 4 bases for V and 0 bases for J; bases not matched to a gene: 18. The CDR3 sequence is CASSSLGQANTISSYNEQFF. The CDR3 DNA is TGTGCCAGCAGCTCCCTTGGACAGGCGAACACAATTAGCTCCTACAATGAGCAGTTCTTC.

The chain is built from TRBV7-9 and TRBJ2-2; D is possibly TRBD2 (6 bases). This CDR3 spans 17 amino acids. From germline, CDR1 is SEHNR and CDR2 FQNEAQ (reference sequence). The V end lost 5 bases, the J end lost 3 bases, and 19 bases lay between the germline ends. CDR3 in amino acids: CASSQTRTGGDTGELFF. In nucleotides, the CDR3 is TGTGCCAGCAGCCAAACTCGGACCGGAGGGGACACCGGGGAGCTGTTTTTT.

This clonotype was detected a few times. The chain has TRBV6-1 and TRBJ1-1; a possible D gene is TRBD1 (6 bases). V shed 8 bases and J shed 8 bases, with 24 bases lying between them. Germline CDR1 is MNHNS and CDR2 is SASEGT. The CDR3 runs to 15 residues. For the CDR3, the DNA is TGTGCCAGCGAAGCGGACGGGGGCGGGGGATCCGAAGCTTTCTTT. Translation gives CASEADGGGGSEAFF.

The sample holds many counts of this clonotype. The gene calls are TRBV5-1 and TRBJ1-3; 11 bases match TRBD1. V lost 4 bases and J lost 2; bases outside the gene matches: 8. CDR1 is SGHRS, CDR2 YFSETQ, per germline. The CDR3 loop spans 17 amino acids. CDR3 amino acids: CASSSQGQGAPGNTIYF. CDR3 in DNA: TGCGCCAGCAGCAGCCAAGGACAGGGGGCGCCTGGAAACACCATATATTTT.

This clonotype was detected many times. This chain uses TRBV5-1 with TRBJ2-2, with D unresolved. V lost 7 bases and J 1 base, leaving 14 bases between the germline ends. CDR1 is SGHRS and CDR2 is YFSETQ in the germline V gene. The CDR3 is 15 amino acids. CDR3 sequence (DNA): TGCGCCAGCCGAATCGGACGGATGAACACCGGGGAGCTGTTTTTT. Protein product: CASRIGRMNTGELFF.

This clonotype was found a few times. The chain couples TRBV5-1 to TRBJ2-7; 9 bases match TRBD1. V lost 0 bases to trimming and J lost 7 bases; unmatched junction nucleotides: 5. The CDR3 is 14 residues long. Germline V CDR1 and CDR2: SGHRS, YFSETQ. CDR3 residues: CASSLGDRAGEQYF. The CDR3 DNA sequence: TGCGCCAGCAGCTTGGGGGACAGGGCGGGGGAGCAGTACTTC.

This clonotype was recorded many times. The rearrangement uses TRBV20-1 and TRBJ2-1; TRBD2 agrees at 7 bases. J gave up 9 bases and V 2 bases, and 13 bases lay outside the gene matches. CDR1 and CDR2 (germline): DFQATT, SNEGSKA (reference sequence). The CDR3 is 15 amino acids. The CDR3 sequence: CSARFPGLAEGEQFF. The CDR3 coding sequence is TGCAGTGCTAGATTCCCGGGCCTAGCGGAAGGTGAGCAGTTCTTC.